What follows are 27 T cell receptor beta chains derived from one specimen sequenced in a study of blood T cell repertoires in COVID-19. Profiling relied on immunoSEQ multiplex PCR, and the TCRdb table lists in-frame clones only, not all of them. The sample includes roughly 8,600 clones, around 84% seen only once; the top ten take about 9.4%. Sequenced: peripheral blood. The receptors here all came from a human donor in a cohort sampled during active COVID-19.

This chain joins TRBV9 and TRBJ1-2, with 9 bases aligning to TRBD1. This CDR3 comprises 14 residues. Germline V gives CDR1 SGDLS, CDR2 YYNGEE. Trimming removed 6 bases from V and 3 bases from J; junction bases left unmatched: 6. The DNA for the CDR3 is TGTGCCAGCACCGGGGGGACAGGGCACTATGGCTACACCTTC. Its protein product is CASTGGTGHYGYTF.

J is TRBJ1-3 and V is TRBV28; D is uncertain. Trimming left V 6 bases short and J 2 bases short, with 11 bases between. The CDR3 loop spans 14 amino acids. CDR1 and CDR2 (germline): MDHEN, SYDVKM. CDR3 in amino acids: CASRSGVAGNTIYF. The CDR3 DNA is TGTGCCAGCAGATCCGGGGTGGCTGGAAACACCATATATTTT.

The count of this clone is one. The rearrangement joins TRBV30 to TRBJ2-5, with 10 bases fitting TRBD2. This CDR3 is 16 amino acids long. Germline CDR1 and CDR2: GTSNPN and SVGIG (reference sequence). Trimming at V came to 1 base and at J to 4 bases, leaving 9 bases not matched to a gene. CDR3 sequence (DNA): TGTGCCTGGAGTGGACTGAGCGGGGGGGCTTTAGAGACCCAGTACTTC. Its protein is CAWSGLSGGALETQYF.

This clone was recorded once. This specimen includes other DNA sequences encoding the same CDR3. The J gene is TRBJ2-7, the V gene TRBV5-1; the D is unclear. This CDR3 contains 13 residues. Germline CDR1 SGHRS, CDR2 YFSETQ. V dropped 2 bases and J dropped 0 bases, with 6 bases sitting between them. The CDR3 DNA follows: TGCGCCAGCAGCTTTACGGTCTCCTACGAGCAGTACTTC. Residues: CASSFTVSYEQYF.

This chain uses TRBV30 with TRBJ1-5; D possibly corresponds to TRBD1 (6 bases). Germline CDR1 reads GTSNPN; CDR2 reads SVGIG (reference sequence). Between the trimmed V and J ends, which lost 5 bases and 4 bases, there was a span of 12 bases. The length of the CDR3 is 13 residues. The chain's CDR3 is CAWGPQGNQPQHF. The CDR3 region has the DNA TGTGCCTGGGGGCCTCAGGGGAATCAGCCCCAGCATTTT. Combining the CDR3 with reference TRBV30 and TRBJ1-5 gives the whole variable domain SQTIHQWPATLVQPVGSPLSLECTVEGTSNPNLYWYRQAAGRGLQLLFYSVGIGQISSEVPQNLSASRPQDRQFILSSKKLLLSDSGFYLCAWGPQGNQPQHFGDGTRLSIL.

The genes are TRBV19 and TRBJ2-1, with 7 bases matching TRBD1. From germline, CDR1 is LNHDA and CDR2 SQIVND (reference sequence). The CDR3 spans 15 residues. The V gene end was trimmed by 5 bases and the J gene end by 11 bases; junction bases not matched to a gene: 15. In DNA, the CDR3 is TGTGCCAGTAGTCAATGGGGTACAGGGGATGCGAAGCAGTTCTTC. Translating it yields CASSQWGTGDAKQFF.

The V gene is TRBV28, the J gene TRBJ1-6; maybe TRBD1 (6 bases). CDR1 and CDR2 (germline): MDHEN, SYDVKM. V was pared by 7 bases and J by 10 bases, with 14 bases between. The CDR3 is 13 amino acids. The CDR3 protein is CASKGDILSPLHF. For the CDR3, the DNA is TGTGCCAGCAAGGGGGACATTCTCTCACCCCTCCACTTT.

This rearrangement joins TRBV7-9 to TRBJ1-4; TRBD1 might be the D (5 bases). This CDR3 spans 13 amino acids. CDR1 is SEHNR, CDR2 FQNEAQ, per germline (reference sequence). V dropped 4 bases and J dropped 4 bases, with 7 bases sitting between them. This CDR3 is CASSYGGNEKLFF. CDR3 sequence (DNA): TGTGCCAGCAGCTACGGGGGTAATGAAAAACTGTTTTTT.

This chain links TRBV20-1 with TRBJ2-4, with D possibly being TRBD2 (6 bases). The CDR3 totals 11 residues. Looked up from germline, CDR1 is DFQATT and CDR2 is SNEGSKA (reference sequence). V lost 1 base to trimming and J lost 11 bases, with 9 bases between them. CDR3 residues: CSARAGEVQYF. The CDR3 coding sequence is TGCAGTGCTAGAGCCGGGGAGGTTCAGTACTTC.

V is TRBV7-8 and J is TRBJ2-1, with TRBD2 matching over 11 bases. The germline V gene encodes CDR1 SGHVS and CDR2 FQNEAQ. This CDR3 is 15 amino acids long. V gave up 5 bases and J gave up 3 bases; unmatched junction bases: 3. CDR3 protein: CASSPSGGLYNEQFF. The CDR3 DNA sequence: TGTGCCAGCAGCCCTAGCGGGGGGCTCTACAATGAGCAGTTCTTC.

J is TRBJ1-1 and V is TRBV6-5, with unresolved D. The CDR3 length is 14 residues. V shed 5 bases and J shed 5 bases, with 15 bases lying between them. CDR1 is MNHEY and CDR2 is SVGAGI in the germline V gene. Here the CDR3 DNA reads TGTGCCAGCAGTCCCCGGCGGGCGTGGACTGAAGCTTTCTTT. Encoded protein: CASSPRRAWTEAFF.

This chain uses TRBV27 with TRBJ1-6, with 9 nucleotides matching TRBD1. Germline V gene sequence: CDR1 MNHEY, CDR2 SMNVEV (reference sequence). The CDR3 consists of 16 residues. The junction had 8 bases not matched to a gene; V was cut back by 4 bases and J by 7 bases. The CDR3 protein is CASSSLGDRDNSPLHF. DNA for the CDR3: TGTGCCAGCAGTTCCCTCGGGGACAGGGACAATTCACCCCTCCACTTT.

Here the CDR3 reads CASSGRTSRTGELFF. CDR3 nucleotides: TGTGCCAGCAGCGGACGGACTAGCCGCACCGGGGAGCTGTTTTTT. The chain has TRBV9 and TRBJ2-2, with 8 bases fitting TRBD2. Germline CDR1 is SGDLS and CDR2 is YYNGEE. V lost 3 bases, J lost 4 bases, and 5 bases stayed unmatched. The CDR3 length is 15 residues.

The rearrangement links TRBV7-2 to TRBJ1-1, with D perhaps TRBD1 (5 bases). V was shortened by 1 base and J by 0 bases, with 9 bases between the two germline ends. The germline CDR1 and CDR2 sequences are SGHTA and FQGNSA. The CDR3 runs 15 residues. The CDR3 protein is CASSLDGGMNTEAFF. DNA of the CDR3: TGTGCCAGCAGCTTAGATGGGGGGATGAACACTGAAGCTTTCTTT.

This chain connects TRBV19 to TRBJ2-4, with D possibly matching TRBD2 (6 bases). Germline V gene sequence: CDR1 LNHDA, CDR2 SQIVND (reference sequence). CDR3 length equals 15 residues. Trimming took 7 bases from V and 0 from J, leaving 13 bases between them. DNA of the CDR3: TGTGCCAGTACCATCGGGGGTCTAGCCAAAAACATTCAGTACTTC. This translates into CASTIGGLAKNIQYF.

The chain carries TRBV7-8 and TRBJ1-3; a weak D match, TRBD1 (5 bases). Trimming removed 3 bases from V and 0 bases from J, with 9 bases in between. This CDR3 is built from 15 residues. Germline-derived CDR1 and CDR2 are SGHVS and FQNEAQ. CDR3 in DNA: TGTGCCAGCAGCTTGGGACTGGGCTCTGGAAACACCATATATTTT. Translating gives CASSLGLGSGNTIYF.

The chain recombines TRBV7-2 with TRBJ2-3; D is possibly TRBD1 (5 bases). The CDR3 has 14 amino acids. V was shortened by 6 bases and J by 4 bases, with 14 bases between the two germline ends. CDR1 and CDR2 from the germline V gene are SGHTA and FQGNSA. The CDR3 coding sequence is TGTGCCAGCAGGTCCCCGGGCAGGGCAGATACGCAGTATTTT. The encoded protein is CASRSPGRADTQYF.

The CDR3 DNA follows: TGTGCCACCAGTGATTTGGCAGGGCTCACCGGGGAGCTGTTTTTT. As protein: CATSDLAGLTGELFF. This sequence joins TRBV24-1 and TRBJ2-2, with D perhaps matching TRBD1 (5 bases). Trimming shortened V by 0 bases and J by 4 bases, and 8 bases separated the two germline ends. There are 15 residues in the CDR3. The germline CDR1 and CDR2 sequences are KGHDR and SFDVKD.

The chain carries TRBV29-1 and TRBJ2-1; 15 bases fit TRBD2. Looked up from germline, CDR1 is SQVTM and CDR2 is ANQGSEA. The CDR3 has 17 residues. V shed 7 bases, J shed 4 bases, and the junction held 11 bases outside the gene matches. The CDR3 nucleotides read TGCAGCGCCGCCGGGACTAGCGGGGGGCACGGATACAATGAGCAGTTCTTC. Amino acids: CSAAGTSGGHGYNEQFF.

J is TRBJ1-2 and V is TRBV10-3, with a weak D call TRBD1 (5 bases). The germline CDR1 and CDR2 sequences are ENHRY and SYGVKD. The CDR3 covers 14 residues. V shed 5 bases and J shed 4 bases, with 14 bases lying between them. The CDR3 nucleotides read TGTGCCATCAGTCAACAACAGGAAATCTATGGCTACACCTTC. Protein: CAISQQQEIYGYTF.

Within the sample, this clone is hyperexpanded. The rearrangement uses TRBV7-9 and TRBJ2-7; D unclear. Trimming stripped 4 bases from V and 7 bases from J, with 8 bases between. Germline-derived CDR1 and CDR2 are SEHNR and FQNEAQ (reference sequence). This CDR3 is built from 11 residues. CDR3 region: CASSWSGEQYF. The CDR3 bases are TGTGCCAGCAGCTGGTCGGGTGAGCAGTACTTC. Combining the CDR3 with reference TRBV7-9 and TRBJ2-7 gives the whole variable domain DTGVSQNPRHKITKRGQNVTFRCDPISEHNRLYWYRQTLGQGPEFLTYFQNEAQLEKSRLLSDRFSAERPKGSFSTLEIQRTEQGDSAMYLCASSWSGEQYFGPGTRLTVT.

The chain carries TRBV6-5 and TRBJ2-2; tentative D call: TRBD1 (5 bases). The V gene lost 6 bases and the J gene lost 4 bases, with 9 bases spanning the gap. CDR3 length: 13 residues. Germline V gene lookup returns CDR1 MNHEY and CDR2 SVGAGI. CDR3 region: CASSSQGTGELFF. Written as DNA, the CDR3 is TGTGCCAGCAGCAGTCAGGGCACCGGGGAGCTGTTTTTT.

J is TRBJ2-1 and V is TRBV9, with unresolved D. There are 13 residues in the CDR3. Germline V lookup: CDR1 SGDLS, CDR2 YYNGEE. V was clipped by 1 base and J by 5 bases, with 7 bases between them. The CDR3 nucleotides read TGTGCCAGCAGCGTACTCCCGGACAATGAGCAGTTCTTC. Residues: CASSVLPDNEQFF. The full variable domain, completed using reference TRBV9 and TRBJ2-1, is DSGVTQTPKHLITATGQRVTLRCSPRSGDLSVYWYQQSLDQGLQFLIQYYNGEERAKGNILERFSAQQFPDLHSELNLSSLELGDSALYFCASSVLPDNEQFFGPGTRLTVL.

This chain links TRBV6-5 with TRBJ1-1, with 7 bases aligning to TRBD1. The CDR3 is made up of 14 amino acids. The germline V gene encodes CDR1 MNHEY and CDR2 SVGAGI. Unmatched junction bases numbered 3, after V lost 4 bases and J lost 1 base. The CDR3 is CASSFDRANTEAFF. The CDR3 coding sequence is TGTGCCAGCAGTTTCGACAGGGCGAACACTGAAGCTTTCTTT.

The J gene is TRBJ1-3, the V gene TRBV6-5, with unresolved D. Trimming cost V 6 bases and J 8 bases, with 17 bases left between them. CDR3 length: 14 residues. In germline, CDR1 is MNHEY, CDR2 SVGAGI. The CDR3 is CASSSAPIRDTIYF. In nucleotides, the CDR3 is TGTGCCAGCAGCAGCGCACCGATTAGAGACACCATATATTTT.

The chain recombines TRBV11-2 with TRBJ1-2; weak D call: TRBD1 (5 bases). CDR1 and CDR2 from the germline V gene are SGHAT and FQNNGV. V was pared by 5 bases and J by 5 bases, with 12 bases between. The CDR3 sequence is 13 residues long. This CDR3 is CASSPGGEYGYTF. CDR3 nucleotide sequence: TGTGCCAGCAGCCCCGGAGGGGAATATGGCTACACCTTC.

V gene TRBV4-1 combines with J gene TRBJ2-5; D perhaps matches TRBD1 (6 bases). The CDR3 runs 15 residues. The V gene lost 1 base and the J gene lost 5 bases, with 14 bases spanning the gap. CDR1 is MGHRA and CDR2 is YSYEKL in the germline V gene. The chain's CDR3 is CASSQVPTGGETQYF. Written as DNA, the CDR3 is TGCGCCAGCAGCCAAGTCCCGACAGGCGGGGAGACCCAGTACTTC.